Following are 10 T cell receptor beta chains from one sample sequenced in a study of graft-versus-host responses after intestinal transplantation. Sequenced by immunoSEQ multiplex PCR; TCRdb stores in-frame clones only, minus some. The table lists 95,000 to 110,000 clones, about nine tenths of them singletons. These receptors' antigens are unknown. The specimen comprised unstimulated CD4+ T cells sorted from spleen or lymph node cells, sampled before transplant. The receptor set was obtained from a human donor who was the organ donor for an intestinal transplant.

The gene calls are TRBV18 and TRBJ1-1; the D is unclear. The CDR3 consists of 12 residues. Per the germline V gene, CDR1 is KGHSH and CDR2 is LQKENI. Between the trimmed V and J ends, which lost 0 bases and 7 bases, there was a span of 6 bases. CDR3 in DNA: TGTGCCAGCTCACCACCCCGGGGTGAAGCTTTCTTT. This sequence encodes CASSPPRGEAFF.

The chain joins TRBV18 to TRBJ2-7, with 8 bases that match TRBD1. The V segment lost 5 bases and the J segment 0 bases; nucleotides outside the gene matches: 6. The CDR3 runs 15 residues. CDR1 is KGHSH and CDR2 is LQKENI in the germline V gene. The CDR3 DNA sequence: TGTGCCAGCTCAGCCGGGACAGGCCTCTCCTACGAGCAGTACTTC. Its protein is CASSAGTGLSYEQYF.

The CDR3 sequence is CASRVGQENSPLHF. As DNA, the CDR3 is TGTGCCAGCAGGGTAGGACAGGAAAATTCACCCCTCCACTTT. The chain recombines TRBV6-5 with TRBJ1-6, with 7 bases that match TRBD1. Germline CDR1 is MNHEY and CDR2 is SVGAGI. The ends lost 6 bases at V and 7 bases at J; junction bases unmatched: 6. The CDR3 extends over 14 amino acids.

V gene TRBV6-5 combines with J gene TRBJ2-7, with D maybe TRBD1 (6 bases). The CDR3 consists of 16 residues. Looked up from germline, CDR1 is MNHEY and CDR2 is SVGAGI. The V end lost 0 bases, the J end lost 1 base, and 13 bases lay between the germline ends. The CDR3 protein is CASSYSKQGTSYEQYF. DNA of the CDR3: TGTGCCAGCAGTTACTCGAAGCAGGGGACATCCTACGAGCAGTACTTC.

This clone was seen once. CDR3 in amino acids: CSGGTRYNEQFF. The CDR3 region has the DNA TGCAGCGGCGGGACGAGATACAATGAGCAGTTCTTC. The rearrangement links TRBV29-1 to TRBJ2-1; D perhaps matches TRBD2 (6 bases). V was shortened by 7 bases and J by 4 bases, with 11 bases between the two germline ends. The CDR3 is 12 amino acids. CDR1 is SQVTM and CDR2 is ANQGSEA in the germline V gene.

The J gene is TRBJ2-4, the V gene TRBV5-6; D call uncertain. CDR1 is SGHDT and CDR2 is YYEEEE in the germline V gene. Trimming pared 0 bases from V and 0 bases from J, leaving 10 bases between. This CDR3 has 16 amino acids. Here the CDR3 reads CASSLGRPLAKNIQYF. CDR3 nucleotides: TGTGCCAGCAGCTTGGGACGGCCCCTAGCCAAAAACATTCAGTACTTC.

This clone was recorded once. The V and J genes are TRBV7-9 and TRBJ2-7, with D possibly TRBD1 on 7 matching bases. Germline V gives CDR1 SEHNR, CDR2 FQNEAQ (reference sequence). This CDR3 has 16 residues. V lost 1 base and J 3 bases, leaving 16 bases between the germline ends. The CDR3 protein is CASSLGRGRQFYEQYF. In DNA, the CDR3 is TGTGCCAGCAGCTTAGGCAGGGGGAGGCAGTTCTACGAGCAGTACTTC.

The gene calls are TRBV7-2 and TRBJ2-2; 7 bases fit TRBD1. Trimming took 1 base from V and 5 from J; bases not matched to a gene: 4. CDR3 length: 15 residues. Germline CDR1 and CDR2: SGHTA and FQGNSA. CDR3 protein: CASSLVQGRTGELFF. In DNA form, the CDR3 reads TGTGCCAGCAGCTTAGTACAGGGGCGGACCGGGGAGCTGTTTTTT.

The V and J genes are TRBV10-3 and TRBJ2-1, with TRBD2 identical over 11 bases. The CDR3 is 16 residues long. In germline, CDR1 is ENHRY, CDR2 SYGVKD. Trimming took 6 bases from V and 0 from J; bases not matched to a gene: 4. CDR3 in amino acids: CAISRTSGRSYNEQFF. The CDR3 nucleotides are TGTGCCATCAGCAGGACTAGCGGGCGCTCCTACAATGAGCAGTTCTTC.

J is TRBJ1-6 and V is TRBV30, with D unclear. CDR1 and CDR2 (germline): GTSNPN, SVGIG (reference sequence). V was clipped by 0 bases and J by 6 bases, with 6 bases between them. CDR3 length equals 13 residues. CDR3 sequence: CAWSVAVNSPLHF. The CDR3 DNA reads as TGTGCCTGGAGTGTGGCAGTTAATTCACCCCTCCACTTT.